This TCR beta chain was recorded in a study of a mutant IDH1 vaccine in newly diagnosed glioma. In the study overall: V12 came at week 35, V13 at week 47.

On this clone itself: Its antigen is as yet unknown.

Sequencing used immunoSEQ multiplex PCR; TCRdb keeps in-frame clones, though not all of them. Seen here are approximately 22,000 clones, about 80% observed once, and the top ten hold 3.8%. This CDR3 has 16 residues. V lost 2 bases, J lost 2 bases, and 10 bases lay in between. Germline loops: CDR1 WNHNN, CDR2 SYGVQD (reference sequence). Time point defined: week 47, end of study. Doses comprised 300 ug of mutant IDH1 20-mer peptide each, plus topical imiquimod. The material sequenced was PBMCs, taken from a glioma patient whose treatment included an IDH1 peptide vaccine. The receptor was isolated from a man aged 40-50 years with glioma. Some clones in this sample may be carry-over from other donors' samples. The chain recombines TRBV10-1 with TRBJ2-6; tentatively, D is TRBD1 (6 bases). CDR3 in DNA: TGCGCCAGCAGTGAGGGCCGGACAGCTGGGGCCAACGTCCTGACTTTC. It specifies CASSEGRTAGANVLTF.